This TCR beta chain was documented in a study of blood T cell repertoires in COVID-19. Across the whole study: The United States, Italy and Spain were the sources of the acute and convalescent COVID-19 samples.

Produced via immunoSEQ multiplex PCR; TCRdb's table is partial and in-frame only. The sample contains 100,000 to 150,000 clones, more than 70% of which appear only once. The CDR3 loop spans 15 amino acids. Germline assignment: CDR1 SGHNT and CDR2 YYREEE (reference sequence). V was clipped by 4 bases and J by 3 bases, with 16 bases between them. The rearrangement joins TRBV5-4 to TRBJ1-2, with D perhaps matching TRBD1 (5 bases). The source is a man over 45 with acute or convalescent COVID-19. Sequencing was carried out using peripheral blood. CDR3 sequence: CASSPHQGTYYGYTF. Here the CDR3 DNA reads TGTGCCAGCAGCCCCCATCAAGGGACTTACTATGGCTACACCTTC. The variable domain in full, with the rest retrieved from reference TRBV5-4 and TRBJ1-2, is ETGVTQSPTHLIKTRGQQVTLRCSSQSGHNTVSWYQQALGQGPQFIFQYYREEENGRGNFPPRFSGLQFPNYSSELNVNALELDDSALYLCASSPHQGTYYGYTFGSGTRLTVV.